This TCR beta chain is from a study of cytomegalovirus exposure and HLA in healthy donors. General study points: Within the 100 to 150 validation repertoires, first-cohort TCR clusters tended to co-occur, according to a later analysis. Three chains linked to CMV were shown in vitro to be specific for CMV antigens.

This clone was recorded only once. Its antigen is not identified. V was pared by 1 base and J by 5 bases, with 18 bases between. The CDR3 covers 16 residues. Germline assignment: CDR1 LGHNA and CDR2 YSLEER. TCRdb's copy holds only in-frame clones and misses some; the assay was immunoSEQ multiplex PCR. In the table there are 250,000 to 350,000 clones, approximately 86% of which are singletons. This receptor was identified in a man aged 30 to 45 in good health and CMV-seronegative. The sequenced sample consisted of PBMCs. V gene TRBV4-3 combines with J gene TRBJ2-7; weak D call: TRBD1 (6 bases). The CDR3: CASSQVEWGRLNEQYF. The CDR3 coding sequence is TGCGCCAGCAGCCAAGTTGAATGGGGGCGACTCAACGAGCAGTACTTC.